This T cell receptor (beta chain) was identified during a study of T cell repertoires in cytomegalovirus infection. Study summary: The public TCR beta signatures pointed to both CMV infection and matching HLA type.

Overall study findings and caveats: HLA-C-restricted CMV clonotypes gave the most frequent clonotype in two of eight donors. The cumulative frequency of public TCR beta families distinguished individuals who carried CMV together with the relevant HLA.

In its sample, this clonotype was seen many times. Its antigen is unknown. TCRdb called the reads again in MiXCR, with one record for every CDR3 protein. The top ten clones hold more than 15% of a sample with about 140,000 distinct CDR3 sequences, about 6.5% of them seen once. This sequence originates from a human donor in good health (CMV status not recorded). Some clones in this sample may be carry-over from other donors' samples. Source material: PBMCs.

The CDR3 sequence is CASSFGVRGGIYTNTGELFF. DNA for the CDR3: TGTGCCAGCAGCTTCGGCGTCCGCGGGGGCATATATACGAACACCGGGGAGCTGTTTTTT. The chain links TRBV7-2 to TRBJ2-2, with D tentatively TRBD2 (7 bases). The CDR3 is 20 amino acids. V was pared by 3 bases and J by 0 bases, with 23 bases between. Per the germline V gene, CDR1 is SGHTA and CDR2 is FQGNSA.